This T cell receptor (beta chain) was captured in a study of tumor and adjacent non-tumor tissue in lung cancer. Study background: About 4.17 million productive TCRbeta reads were obtained per sample on average.

The CDR3 loop spans 13 amino acids. Germline V lookup: CDR1 MNHNY, CDR2 SVGAGI (reference sequence). Concerning this clonotype itself: Its specificity is unknown. One end of the junction varies from germline; a read error may be responsible.

The library came from three nested PCR rounds adapted from ARM-PCR protocols. MiXCR, applied by TCRdb to the multiplex PCR reads, yields one record per CDR3 protein. Here the sample spans 65,000 to 95,000 distinct CDR3 sequences, roughly 75% being singletons. Findings of the study overall: TCR diversity was significantly greater in tumor than normal lung tissue.

No cell sorting was done before RNA was extracted from the tissue. Sequenced sample: lung tumor tissue. This sequence joins TRBV6-6 and TRBJ1-5; D remains unclear. This TCR was sampled from a woman in her 70s with non-small cell lung cancer. CDR3 nucleotides: TGTGTCAGCAACGCGAACCCAAATCAGTCCCAGCATTTT. It specifies CVSNANPNQSQHF.